Below are 2 T cell receptor beta chains sequenced from a single sample in a study of early T cells in non-severe SARS-CoV-2 infection (dated by TCRdb to about 2021). Library preparation employed 5' RACE. Sequencing took place on a NextSeq 500. TCRdb reran the public reads through fastp at Q25 and MiXCR, keeping productive beta chains. Each record represents a unique CDR3 protein, reported with the most common genes and DNA among its rows. The sample has around 57,000 distinct CDR3 sequences on record, approximately 6.2% of them singletons. The ten largest account for over 3.5% of the sample. Source material: whole blood. The receptor set was obtained from an adult who was a healthcare worker with PCR-confirmed SARS-CoV-2 infection or an uninfected control (not recorded which).

This clonotype appeared many times. The rearrangement joins TRBV5-1 to TRBJ1-1; 8 bases map to TRBD1. After removal of 3 bases from V and 1 base from J, the junction contained 5 bases not matched to a gene. Germline V CDR1 and CDR2: SGHRS, YFSETQ. The CDR3 spans 15 residues. In DNA form, the CDR3 reads TGCGCCAGCAGCTACGGACAGGGAGGGAACACTGAAGCTTTCTTT. Amino acid sequence: CASSYGQGGNTEAFF. The variable domain in full, with the rest retrieved from reference TRBV5-1 and TRBJ1-1, is KAGVTQTPRYLIKTRGQQVTLSCSPISGHRSVSWYQQTPGQGLQFLFEYFSETQRNKGNFPGRFSGRQFSNSRSEMNVSTLELGDSALYLCASSYGQGGNTEAFFGQGTRLTVV.

This clonotype was detected ten times or more. The rearrangement links TRBV20-1 to TRBJ1-2, with a weak D call TRBD1 (5 bases). This CDR3 has 15 amino acids. Deletions cut 5 bases from V and 4 bases from J, with 20 bases between. CDR1 DFQATT and CDR2 SNEGSKA come from the germline V gene (reference sequence). The CDR3 sequence is CSAYNRRGPIYGYTF. The CDR3 DNA sequence: TGCAGTGCTTACAATAGAAGGGGCCCAATCTATGGCTACACCTTC.